This T cell receptor beta chain was captured in a study of Ad26.COV2.S vaccination and SARS-CoV-2 variants. Trimming took off 5 bases at V and 9 bases at J, with 5 bases between the two ends. Germline loops: CDR1 SGHTA, CDR2 FQGNSA. This CDR3 region has 11 residues. TCRdb keeps only in-frame clones here, not all; method: immunoSEQ multiplex PCR. The data show roughly 510,000 clones, with around 90% seen just once and roughly 13% held by the top ten. The sample's treatment: some 20 received Ad26.COV2.S at low or high dose, single or two shots; roughly 5 received placebo; per-sample allocation not given. Repertoires come from day 63 after the first vaccine or placebo injection. This clone was seen more than once but under ten times.

This chain links TRBV7-2 with TRBJ1-6; D remains ambiguous. This material consisted of peripheral blood, taken in a trial of Ad26.COV2.S vaccine versus placebo. This receptor was identified in a person between 18 and 60 years old who received the Ad26.COV2.S COVID-19 vaccine or a placebo. CDR3 coding DNA: TGTGCCAGCAGCCAAAGTTCACCCCTCCACTTT. Protein product: CASSQSSPLHF.